This TCR beta chain is drawn from a study of radiation and T cells in renal cell carcinoma. Notes on the study in general: Dominant CDR3 motifs were more common in irradiated tumors than controls. Compared with controls, irradiated tumors showed greater TCR clonality.

V was pared by 8 bases and J by 7 bases, with 8 bases between. The CDR3 spans 11 residues. Germline V gene lookup returns CDR1 ENHRY and CDR2 SYGVKD. The data were produced by immunoSEQ multiplex PCR, yet TCRdb's version contains in-frame clones alone and is incomplete. The table shows some 10,000 clones, with roughly 59% occurring only once. A few counts support this clone. Antigen specificity is unknown. Treatment denoted: 15 Gy SBRT to primary tumor, nephrectomy 4 weeks later. Nephrectomy followed 15 Gy stereotactic body radiation by 4 weeks. Sample: tumor tissue, taken from a patient whose treatment included radiotherapy and nephrectomy. The rearrangement joins TRBV10-3 to TRBJ2-2; maybe TRBD2 (6 bases). This receptor was taken from a woman aged 45-65 years with renal cell carcinoma. DNA for the CDR3: TGTGCCATCTCGCGGGGCGGGGAGCTGTTTTTT. Translation: CAISRGGELFF.